Presented here are 24 T cell receptor beta chains from one specimen sequenced in a study of cytomegalovirus exposure and HLA in healthy donors. The assay was immunoSEQ multiplex PCR, and TCRdb's table has in-frame clones only and misses some. The sample includes hundreds of thousands of clones, roughly 80% seen only once; the top ten take 4.5% to 6%. What was sequenced was PBMCs. The source of these receptors is a woman in her late teens or twenties in good health and CMV-seronegative.

The genes are TRBV7-9 and TRBJ2-7; 9 bases map to TRBD2. This CDR3 spans 16 amino acids. The V gene's germline CDR1 is SEHNR and CDR2 FQNEAQ (reference sequence). V shed 3 bases and J 0 bases; nucleotides not matched to a gene: 6. The CDR3 DNA sequence: TGTGCCAGCAGCTTCGGACTAGCGCATAGCTCCTACGAGCAGTACTTC. Translated, it gives CASSFGLAHSSYEQYF.

On this clone: The junction differs from germline at one of its ends, possibly a read error. V usage is TRBV27 and J usage is TRBJ2-2; D is unclear. CDR3 length equals 14 residues. The V gene's germline CDR1 is MNHEY and CDR2 SMNVEV (reference sequence). The CDR3 nucleotides are TGTGCCAGCAGGCTGACCACGAACAGCGGGGAGCTGTTTTTT. Its translation is CASRLTTNSGELFF.

In regard to this clone: Other DNA sequences in this sample translate to the same CDR3. The chain joins TRBV5-1 to TRBJ2-2, with D unclear. Deletions cut 0 bases from V and 2 bases from J, with 8 bases between. CDR3 length equals 15 residues. CDR1 is SGHRS, CDR2 YFSETQ, per germline. The CDR3 nucleotides are TGCGCCAGCAGCTTGGTCGCCTTAAACACCGGGGAGCTGTTTTTT. Protein: CASSLVALNTGELFF.

The chain links TRBV18 to TRBJ2-7, with 11 bases that match TRBD1. Germline V CDR1 and CDR2: KGHSH, LQKENI. V trimming: 6 bases; J trimming: 2 bases; junction bases outside the gene matches: 6. The CDR3 spans 15 residues. The CDR3 protein is CASSAGTGGTYEQYF. CDR3 nucleotide sequence: TGTGCCAGCTCGGCCGGGACAGGGGGAACCTACGAGCAGTACTTC.

The V call is TRBV2, the J call TRBJ1-2; D not certain. The CDR3 runs 13 residues. CDR1 and CDR2 (germline): SNHLY, FYNNEI. Trimming cost V 7 bases and J 9 bases, with 18 bases left between them. The chain's CDR3 is CASIELYSESYTF. CDR3 sequence (DNA): TGTGCCAGCATCGAACTCTACTCGGAGAGCTACACCTTC.

This clone was seen more than once but under ten times. The CDR3 coding sequence is TGCAGCGGACACATTGGAAACACCATATATTTT. Its translation is CSGHIGNTIYF. The J gene is TRBJ1-3, the V gene TRBV29-1; the D is unclear. Germline CDR1 and CDR2: SQVTM and ANQGSEA. Trimming stripped 7 bases from V and 3 bases from J, with 7 bases between. CDR3 size: 11 residues.

This clone was seen just once. V gene TRBV19 combines with J gene TRBJ2-7, with D unclear. V was trimmed by 2 bases and J by 2 bases, leaving 10 bases between them. The CDR3 has 14 amino acids. Germline assignment: CDR1 LNHDA and CDR2 SQIVND (reference sequence). The CDR3 nucleotides are TGTGCCAGTAGTATAAAGAACGGAGCCTACGAGCAGTACTTC. Translated: CASSIKNGAYEQYF.

This clone occurred a few times. The chain is built from TRBV14 and TRBJ1-1; no clear D. Germline values: CDR1 SGHDN, CDR2 FVKESK. Trimming shortened V by 5 bases and J by 0 bases, and 4 bases separated the two germline ends. The CDR3 has 12 residues. As DNA, the CDR3 is TGTGCCAGCAGCGCCATGAACACTGAAGCTTTCTTT. It specifies CASSAMNTEAFF.

The CDR3, as DNA: TGTGCCAGCAGTTCAGCAGACAGCAGGGGAGGAGAAGATGAGCAGTTCTTC. Translation: CASSSADSRGGEDEQFF. The chain couples TRBV27 to TRBJ2-1; possibly TRBD1 or TRBD2 for D (6 bases each). V was trimmed by 4 bases and J by 8 bases, leaving 24 bases between them. The length of the CDR3 is 17 residues. CDR1 and CDR2 from the germline V gene are MNHEY and SMNVEV (reference sequence).

The DNA of the CDR3 is TGTGCCTGTTGCCGGGACAGGCGGAACACTGAAGCTTTCTTT. Amino acid sequence: CACCRDRRNTEAFF. The chain is built from TRBV30 and TRBJ1-1, with 8 bases identical to TRBD1. The CDR3 consists of 14 residues. V lost 6 bases and J lost 1; bases outside the gene matches: 7. The germline gives CDR1 GTSNPN, CDR2 SVGIG (reference sequence).

This chain uses TRBV6-1 with TRBJ2-7, with D perhaps matching TRBD1 (6 bases). V was trimmed by 8 bases and J by 0 bases, leaving 11 bases between them. Germline V gene sequence: CDR1 MNHNS, CDR2 SASEGT. The CDR3 extends over 13 amino acids. CDR3 DNA sequence: TGTGCCAGCGGTGGACAGTCCTCCTACGAGCAGTACTTC. This sequence encodes CASGGQSSYEQYF.

This clone showed up just once. This rearrangement joins TRBV27 to TRBJ2-7; D remains unclear. From germline, CDR1 is MNHEY and CDR2 SMNVEV (reference sequence). Deletions cut 5 bases from V and 3 bases from J, with 14 bases between. This CDR3 is built from 14 residues. In nucleotides, the CDR3 is TGTGCCAGCAGTAAGATAGGAGATTACTACGAGCAGTACTTC. Protein sequence: CASSKIGDYYEQYF.

This sequence joins TRBV7-9 and TRBJ2-1; D unresolved. Trimming pared 5 bases from V and 6 bases from J, leaving 11 bases between. The CDR3 runs to 13 residues. Per the germline V gene, CDR1 is SEHNR and CDR2 is FQNEAQ (reference sequence). CDR3 sequence (DNA): TGTGCCAGCAGCCTCCCTCGTCCCAATGAGCAGTTCTTC. This sequence encodes CASSLPRPNEQFF.

This clone has more than one count but fewer than ten. This chain links TRBV6-1 with TRBJ2-7; TRBD1 is a possible D gene (5 bases). Germline V gives CDR1 MNHNS, CDR2 SASEGT. Trimming shortened V by 4 bases and J by 0 bases, and 7 bases separated the two germline ends. The CDR3 extends over 13 amino acids. The CDR3 DNA sequence: TGTGCCAGCAGTGCAGGGTTCTCCTACGAGCAGTACTTC. Translated, it gives CASSAGFSYEQYF.

The chain employs TRBV5-4 and TRBJ2-7; D is unclear. Germline values: CDR1 SGHNT, CDR2 YYREEE (reference sequence). Trimming took 0 bases from V and 0 from J, leaving 7 bases between them. This CDR3 comprises 14 residues. CDR3 region: CASSLEALSYEQYF. The DNA for the CDR3 is TGTGCCAGCAGCTTGGAAGCCCTCTCCTACGAGCAGTACTTC. Variable domain in full (rest from reference TRBV5-4 and TRBJ2-7): ETGVTQSPTHLIKTRGQQVTLRCSSQSGHNTVSWYQQALGQGPQFIFQYYREEENGRGNFPPRFSGLQFPNYSSELNVNALELDDSALYLCASSLEALSYEQYFGPGTRLTVT.

The chain is built from TRBV15 and TRBJ2-1; 11 nucleotides line up with TRBD2. Germline V CDR1 and CDR2: LNHNV, YYDKDF (reference sequence). The CDR3 is made up of 16 amino acids. V lost 7 bases and J lost 5; bases outside the gene matches: 10. CDR3 loop: CATKTAGTSGNNEQFF. The CDR3 DNA reads TGTGCCACCAAAACGGCCGGGACTAGCGGTAACAATGAGCAGTTCTTC.

The V and J genes are TRBV4-1 and TRBJ1-5; no clear D gene. The V end lost 0 bases, the J end lost 4 bases, and 10 bases lay between the germline ends. This CDR3 is 15 amino acids long. CDR1 is MGHRA, CDR2 YSYEKL, per germline. This chain's CDR3 is CASSQDTNINQPQHF. DNA for the CDR3: TGCGCCAGCAGCCAAGATACGAACATTAATCAGCCCCAGCATTTT.

The chain joins TRBV28 to TRBJ1-4, with unresolved D. V gave up 9 bases and J gave up 5 bases, with 4 bases separating them. The CDR3 has 10 amino acids. Per germline, CDR1 MDHEN and CDR2 SYDVKM. The CDR3 sequence is CASQNEKLFF. The CDR3 bases are TGTGCCAGTCAAAATGAAAAACTGTTTTTT.

V gene TRBV18 combines with J gene TRBJ2-1; no clear D. The CDR3 loop spans 16 amino acids. Germline-derived CDR1 and CDR2 are KGHSH and LQKENI. V was shortened by 4 bases and J by 5 bases, with 18 bases between the two germline ends. CDR3: CASSRSTLRQDNEQFF. The CDR3 bases are TGTGCCAGCTCACGATCGACCCTACGCCAAGACAATGAGCAGTTCTTC.

V usage is TRBV2 and J usage is TRBJ1-5; 9 nucleotides match TRBD1. Germline values: CDR1 SNHLY, CDR2 FYNNEI. Trimming removed 4 bases from V and 2 bases from J; junction bases left unmatched: 6. CDR3 length: 16 residues. The CDR3 DNA reads as TGTGCCAGCAGTGTGGAGTGGACAGGGGGCAATCAGCCCCAGCATTTT. Amino acid sequence: CASSVEWTGGNQPQHF.

V is TRBV7-9 and J is TRBJ2-7; D perhaps matches TRBD2 (6 bases). The V gene's germline CDR1 is SEHNR and CDR2 FQNEAQ (reference sequence). Trimming took 4 bases from V and 1 from J, leaving 11 bases between them. CDR3 size: 14 residues. The CDR3 reads CASSSGDASYEQYF. CDR3 nucleotide sequence: TGTGCCAGCAGCTCGGGGGACGCATCCTACGAGCAGTACTTC.

The V and J genes are TRBV7-8 and TRBJ1-2; 7 bases are a match to TRBD1. Trimming took 1 base from V and 8 from J; bases not matched to a gene: 10. CDR3 length: 15 residues. Germline CDR1 SGHVS, CDR2 FQNEAQ. The chain's CDR3 is CASSLVFRGSGGYTF. The DNA for the CDR3 is TGTGCCAGCAGCTTAGTGTTCAGGGGGTCGGGCGGCTACACCTTC.

The rearrangement uses TRBV29-1 and TRBJ1-1; D unresolved. Trimming stripped 3 bases from V and 6 bases from J, with 8 bases between. Germline V CDR1 and CDR2: SQVTM, ANQGSEA. The CDR3 is made up of 11 amino acids. The CDR3 spells CSVDAGAEAFF. CDR3 coding DNA: TGCAGCGTTGACGCGGGCGCTGAAGCTTTCTTT.

This clone was seen a handful of times. In nucleotides, the CDR3 is TGTGCTAGTGGTCACCCGATCACCTACGAGCAGTACTTC. This codes for CASGHPITYEQYF. The V gene is TRBV12-5, the J gene TRBJ2-7; no clear D gene. Germline V gene data show CDR1 as LGHNT and CDR2 as FRNRAP. V was pared by 5 bases and J by 2 bases, with 10 bases between. The CDR3 is 13 residues long.